This is a list of T cell receptor beta chains from one sample in a study of CD8 T cells in ankylosing spondylitis. One entry per CDR3 protein, called by TCRdb with MiXCR from the 5' RACE reads. The data contain around 540,000 distinct CDR3 sequences, 12% of them singletons. Sequencing used blood, either unsorted or a sorted T cell fraction (not recorded which). Receptors were obtained from a male donor with ankylosing spondylitis. The CDR3 runs from the conserved cysteine through the conserved F or W. A D gene is named only where the DNA matches it firmly. Clone size appears in some rows only: once, few, many, or a class for an expanded clone.

v_gene	d_gene	abundance	j_gene	CDR3aa	CDR3nt
TRBV7-2	-	-	TRBJ2-1	CASSLLGATTYNEQFF	TGTGCCAGCAGCTTATTAGGTGCTACAACCTACAATGAGCAGTTCTTC
TRBV10-3	-	many	TRBJ2-3	CAISESGLDTQYF	TGTGCCATCAGTGAGTCGGGACTTGATACGCAGTATTTT
TRBV24-1	-	-	TRBJ2-1	CATSDLGKGTGKGNEQFF	TGTGCCACCAGTGATTTGGGGAAGGGGACTGGAAAAGGCAATGAGCAGTTCTTC
TRBV5-1	-	many	TRBJ1-1	CASRYGAAVLVNTEAFF	TGCGCCAGCCGATACGGGGCCGCAGTCCTAGTGAACACTGAAGCTTTCTTT
TRBV5-1	TRBD2	few	TRBJ2-1	CASSLRTSVYNEQFF	TGCGCCAGCAGCTTAAGGACTAGCGTTTACAATGAGCAGTTCTTC
TRBV6-1	-	-	TRBJ1-1	CASMWGRTEAFF	TGTGCCAGCATGTGGGGAAGAACTGAAGCTTTCTTT
TRBV4-1	-	few	TRBJ1-3	CASSSGVGGGNTIYF	TGCGCCAGCAGCTCAGGGGTGGGTGGGGGAAACACCATATATTTT
TRBV30	TRBD2	few	TRBJ2-3	CAWSGTSGTDTQYF	TGTGCCTGGAGCGGGACTAGCGGGACAGATACGCAGTATTTT
TRBV6-1	-	few	TRBJ1-5	CASSPGGTGQPQHF	TGTGCCAGCAGCCCCGGGGGGACGGGGCAGCCCCAGCATTTT
TRBV7-6	TRBD1	few	TRBJ2-2	CASSSTGTGGNTGELFF	TGTGCCAGCAGTTCAACAGGGACAGGGGGCAACACCGGGGAGCTGTTTTTT
TRBV6-1	-	-	TRBJ2-7	CASSAFSYEQYF	TGTGCCAGCAGTGCGTTCTCCTACGAGCAGTACTTC
TRBV20-1	TRBD2	few	TRBJ2-5	CSARRPSGAGETQYF	TGCAGTGCCCGCAGGCCTAGCGGGGCAGGGGAGACCCAGTACTTC
TRBV3-1	-	-	TRBJ2-1	CASSQDLSEQFF	TGTGCCAGCAGCCAAGATCTGTCAGAGCAGTTCTTC
TRBV7-6	-	-	TRBJ2-7	CASRSRGRYEQYF	TGTGCCAGCAGGTCTCGCGGCAGGTACGAGCAGTACTTC
TRBV11-3	TRBD2	-	TRBJ2-1	CASSFEAGNEQFF	TGTGCCAGCAGCTTCGAAGCGGGAAATGAGCAGTTCTTC
TRBV20-1	TRBD2	-	TRBJ2-1	CSANPTSGGAYNEQFF	TGCAGTGCGAACCCGACTAGCGGGGGCGCCTACAATGAGCAGTTCTTC
TRBV7-9	TRBD1	-	TRBJ1-1	CASSSTGTGVWNTEAFF	TGTGCCAGCAGCTCGACCGGGACAGGGGTTTGGAACACTGAAGCTTTCTTT
TRBV6-1	-	few	TRBJ1-4	CASSEVAGAGEKLFF	TGTGCCAGCAGTGAGGTCGCGGGGGCCGGTGAAAAACTGTTTTTT
TRBV7-2	TRBD2	few	TRBJ2-2	CASSLRTSGRGELFF	TGTGCCAGCAGCCTGCGGACTAGCGGGAGAGGGGAGCTGTTTTTT
TRBV11-2	-	-	TRBJ2-2	CASSLWYTGELFF	TGTGCCAGCAGCTTATGGTACACCGGGGAGCTGTTTTTT
TRBV5-1	-	many	TRBJ2-1	CASSLDGTLEQFF	TGCGCCAGCAGCTTGGACGGAACTCTTGAGCAGTTCTTC
TRBV12-3/TRBV12-4	-	many	TRBJ2-5	CASSFIQETQYF	TGTGCCAGCAGTTTTATCCAAGAGACCCAGTACTTC
TRBV20-1	-	-	TRBJ1-2	CSASYINYGYTF	TGCAGTGCTAGCTACATCAACTATGGCTACACCTTC
TRBV5-1	-	-	TRBJ2-7	CASSLGTGSFGEQYF	TGCGCCAGCAGCTTGGGTACAGGGTCGTTTGGCGAGCAGTACTTC
TRBV15	TRBD1	-	TRBJ2-7	CATSSRQGLRQYF	TGTGCCACCAGCAGTCGACAGGGGCTCAGGCAGTACTTC
TRBV6-1	-	few	TRBJ1-5	CASSVAGDQPQHF	TGTGCCAGCAGTGTGGCCGGGGATCAGCCCCAGCATTTT
TRBV5-1	TRBD2	-	TRBJ2-5	CASSGLAGVEETQYF	TGCGCCAGCAGCGGGTTAGCGGGAGTGGAAGAGACCCAGTACTTC
TRBV6-1	-	few	TRBJ2-2	CASSEGGPYTGELFF	TGTGCCAGCAGTGAAGGGGGACCGTACACCGGGGAGCTGTTTTTT
TRBV20-1	-	many	TRBJ2-3	CSATFSTDTQYF	TGCAGTGCTACCTTTAGCACAGATACGCAGTATTTT
TRBV5-1	-	few	TRBJ2-1	CASSFWGSNEQFF	TGCGCCAGCAGCTTTTGGGGCTCCAATGAGCAGTTCTTC
TRBV10-3	TRBD1	-	TRBJ1-2	CAISAGTDYGYTF	TGTGCCATCAGTGCAGGGACAGACTATGGCTACACCTTC
TRBV5-1	TRBD2	-	TRBJ2-3	CASNLRSSGRAGSTDTQYF	TGCGCCAGCAACCTAAGGTCTAGCGGGAGGGCCGGATCGACAGATACGCAGTATTTT
TRBV4-2	-	-	TRBJ1-6	CASSQDGQSSYNSPLHF	TGTGCCAGCAGCCAAGACGGCCAGAGCTCCTATAATTCACCCCTCCACTTT
TRBV5-1	TRBD2	few	TRBJ2-1	CASSVLAGAMNEQFF	TGCGCCAGCAGCGTCCTAGCGGGAGCGATGAATGAGCAGTTCTTC
TRBV5-1	TRBD2	few	TRBJ2-3	CASSPGRVRTDTQYF	TGCGCCAGCAGCCCCGGGAGGGTCAGGACAGATACGCAGTATTTT
TRBV4-2	-	many	TRBJ2-2	CASSQAGPTGELFF	TGTGCCAGCAGCCAAGCAGGGCCCACCGGGGAGCTGTTTTTT
TRBV14	-	-	TRBJ1-2	CASSPSSYGYTF	TGTGCCAGCAGCCCTTCCAGCTATGGCTACACCTTC
TRBV4-1	TRBD2	few	TRBJ2-1	CASSQDHTSGSYDEQFF	TGCGCCAGCAGCCAAGATCATACTAGCGGGAGTTACGATGAGCAGTTCTTC
TRBV15	-	-	TRBJ2-7	CATSRDKRLGEQYF	TGTGCCACCAGCAGAGATAAACGGCTAGGCGAGCAGTACTTC
TRBV20-1	TRBD2	-	TRBJ2-1	CSARRPSGRDNEQFF	TGCAGTGCTAGAAGACCCAGCGGGAGGGACAATGAGCAGTTCTTC
TRBV7-2	TRBD2	-	TRBJ2-1	CASSLLGLRENEQFF	TGTGCCAGCAGCTTATTGGGACTACGAGAAAATGAGCAGTTCTTC
TRBV9	-	few	TRBJ2-1	CASSVGRRAANEQFF	TGTGCCAGCAGCGTTGGAAGGAGGGCGGCCAATGAGCAGTTCTTC
TRBV12-3/TRBV12-4	TRBD2	-	TRBJ2-3	CASSYGTSGQFEAF	TGTGCCAGCAGCTACGGGACTAGCGGGCAATTCGAGGCCTTT
TRBV21-1	-	-	TRBJ1-3	CASSGHRGTGNTIYF	TGTGCCAGCAGCGGACACAGGGGAACTGGAAACACCATATATTTT
TRBV3-1	-	few	TRBJ2-3	CASSQAGDTSTDTQYF	TGTGCCAGCAGCCAAGCAGGCGACACTAGCACAGATACGCAGTATTTT